Listed here are 25 T cell receptor beta chains from one sample, sequenced in a study of blood T cells in healthy people across ages (dated by TCRdb to the mid-2010s). The library was generated by 5' RACE. Sequenced on an Illumina HiSeq 2500. A second PCR of roughly 7 to 12 cycles was performed with a sample-barcoded 5' primer and a J-beta primer mix. TCRdb reprocessing: public reads trimmed at Q25 with fastp, clones called with MiXCR, in-frame beta chains kept. Each entry is one CDR3 protein sequence, shown with its most common DNA and genes. The sample contains 650,000 to 1,000,000 distinct CDR3 sequences, around 34% of them found a single time. Jointly, the top ten make up approximately 13% of the sample. Sequenced input: blood. The receptor set was obtained from a man between 18 and 29 years old in good health.

This clonotype was seen a single time. The chain combines TRBV5-1 with TRBJ1-2, with D possibly TRBD1 on 6 matching bases. V was clipped by 0 bases and J by 5 bases, with 11 bases between them. Germline V lookup: CDR1 SGHRS, CDR2 YFSETQ. The length of the CDR3 is 14 residues. CDR3 loop: CASSLDAGVYGYTF. The CDR3 DNA reads as TGCGCCAGCAGCTTGGACGCAGGGGTATATGGCTACACCTTC. Variable domain in full (rest from reference TRBV5-1 and TRBJ1-2): KAGVTQTPRYLIKTRGQQVTLSCSPISGHRSVSWYQQTPGQGLQFLFEYFSETQRNKGNFPGRFSGRQFSNSRSEMNVSTLELGDSALYLCASSLDAGVYGYTFGSGTRLTVV.

The chain couples TRBV20-1 to TRBJ2-5; D uncertain. With 4 bases removed from V and 2 bases from J, the gap between germline ends came to 17 bases. Germline CDR1 reads DFQATT; CDR2 reads SNEGSKA (reference sequence). This CDR3 contains 15 residues. The CDR3 DNA is TGCAGTGCTACCCGGGCCCTAATAGTACAAGAGACCCAGTACTTC. It yields the protein CSATRALIVQETQYF.

J is TRBJ1-1 and V is TRBV7-9; 9 positions agree with TRBD1. The CDR3 runs 15 residues. V lost 5 bases, J lost 6 bases, and 10 bases stayed unmatched. The germline V gene encodes CDR1 SEHNR and CDR2 FQNEAQ (reference sequence). CDR3 nucleotide sequence: TGTGCCAGCAGCCCAAGACAGGGGGTGATCGCTGAAGCTTTCTTT. It encodes CASSPRQGVIAEAFF. The entire variable domain, with the rest obtained from reference TRBV7-9 and TRBJ1-1, is as follows: DTGVSQNPRHKITKRGQNVTFRCDPISEHNRLYWYRQTLGQGPEFLTYFQNEAQLEKSRLLSDRFSAERPKGSFSTLEIQRTEQGDSAMYLCASSPRQGVIAEAFFGQGTRLTVV.

This rearrangement joins TRBV18 to TRBJ1-5; TRBD1 agrees at 7 bases. This CDR3 region has 15 residues. CDR1 is KGHSH, CDR2 LQKENI, per germline. J lost 8 bases, V lost 3 bases, and 10 bases had no gene match. CDR3 in DNA: TGTGCCAGCTCACCCGGGACAGCCCGATCCGAGCCCCAGCATTTT. This encodes CASSPGTARSEPQHF.

The CDR3 reads CASSQSRTREKLFF. CDR3 in DNA: TGCGCCAGCAGCCAATCCCGGACGAGAGAAAAACTGTTTTTT. This rearrangement joins TRBV4-1 to TRBJ1-4; D is undetermined. The germline CDR1 and CDR2 sequences are MGHRA and YSYEKL. This CDR3 is built from 14 residues. Trimming removed 2 bases from V and 8 bases from J, with 12 bases in between.

The rearrangement links TRBV5-1 to TRBJ2-2, with TRBD1 matching over 8 bases. CDR1 and CDR2 (germline): SGHRS, YFSETQ. The CDR3 spans 16 residues. The J segment lost 5 bases and the V segment lost 2 bases, leaving 8 bases of the junction unmatched. As DNA, the CDR3 is TGCGCCAGCAGCTTTGGCGGACAGGGCGAGACCGGGGAGCTGTTTTTT. As protein: CASSFGGQGETGELFF.

V and J are TRBV5-6 and TRBJ1-2, with no clear D. The CDR3 extends over 17 amino acids. Trimming shortened V by 4 bases and J by 4 bases, and 23 bases separated the two germline ends. CDR1 and CDR2 from the germline V gene are SGHDT and YYEEEE. The CDR3 bases are TGTGCCAGCAGCCCCCAAACTGGACGGGGTTTCGGCTATGGCTACACCTTC. It translates to CASSPQTGRGFGYGYTF. The variable domain in full, completed from reference TRBV5-6 and TRBJ1-2, reads DAGVTQSPTHLIKTRGQQVTLRCSPKSGHDTVSWYQQALGQGPQFIFQYYEEEERQRGNFPDRFSGHQFPNYSSELNVNALLLGDSALYLCASSPQTGRGFGYGYTFGSGTRLTVV.

The chain joins TRBV11-2 to TRBJ2-3; TRBD1 agrees at 7 bases. Germline V lookup: CDR1 SGHAT, CDR2 FQNNGV. V gave up 0 bases and J gave up 4 bases; unmatched junction bases: 1. This CDR3 is built from 14 residues. DNA for the CDR3: TGTGCCAGCAGCTTAGAAGGGGGCCCAGATACGCAGTATTTT. Translation: CASSLEGGPDTQYF.

This clonotype was detected a few times. The chain is built from TRBV3-1 and TRBJ2-7; D call uncertain. V lost 0 bases to trimming and J lost 7 bases, with 13 bases between them. CDR3 size: 14 residues. The germline V gene has CDR1 LGHDT and CDR2 YNNKEL (reference sequence). CDR3 bases: TGTGCCAGCAGCCAAGATTACAACTACAATGAGCAGTACTTC. Residues: CASSQDYNYNEQYF.

J is TRBJ1-6 and V is TRBV12-3 or TRBV12-4; D is uncertain. The V end was cut by 7 bases, the J end by 13 bases, with 23 bases between. The CDR3 has 15 amino acids. The CDR3 loop is CASTPGPSEGNPLHF. CDR3 bases: TGTGCCAGCACCCCCGGGCCCTCGGAGGGAAATCCCCTCCACTTT.

The J gene is TRBJ2-5, the V gene TRBV15; TRBD2 aligns across 12 bases. Germline CDR1 reads LNHNV; CDR2 reads YYDKDF (reference sequence). The CDR3 has 18 residues. Unmatched junction bases numbered 12, after V lost 2 bases and J lost 5 bases. The CDR3 coding sequence is TGTGCCACCAGCAGAATAGCCCTAGCGGGGGGGTTAGGCGAGACCCAGTACTTC. Its translation is CATSRIALAGGLGETQYF.

Details on this clonotype: A much larger clone lies one base from this, so it may be a read error. The J gene is TRBJ2-3, the V gene TRBV6-5; D possibly corresponds to TRBD1 (5 bases). The CDR3 has 13 amino acids. Germline-derived CDR1 and CDR2 are MNHEY and SVGAGI. CDR3 loop: CAGSYRSTDTQYF. As DNA, the CDR3 is TGTGCCGGCAGTTACAGGAGCACAGATACGCAGTATTTT.

On this clonotype: A single base separates this from a much larger clone, so it may be a read error. The chain recombines TRBV9 with TRBJ2-7; a possible D gene is TRBD2 (5 bases). Germline V gene data show CDR1 as SGDLS and CDR2 as YYNGEE. This CDR3 spans 13 amino acids. V was cut by 0 bases and J by 10 bases, with 14 bases left in between. This chain's CDR3 is CASSVASQEAQYF. The CDR3 region has the DNA TGTGCCAGCAGCGTAGCCAGCCAGGAGGCCCAGTACTTC. Complete variable domain (other parts from reference TRBV9 and TRBJ2-7): DSGVTQTPKHLITATGQRVTLRCSPRSGDLSVYWYQQSLDQGLQFLIQYYNGEERAKGNILERFSAQQFPDLHSELNLSSLELGDSALYFCASSVASQEAQYFGPGTRLTVT.

The V gene is TRBV20-1, the J gene TRBJ2-3; D may be TRBD2 (7 bases). Germline V CDR1 and CDR2: DFQATT, SNEGSKA (reference sequence). The length of the CDR3 is 14 residues. V dropped 8 bases and J dropped 5 bases, with 20 bases sitting between them. The CDR3 sequence is CSPHGGGAEDTQYF. In DNA form, the CDR3 reads TGCAGTCCCCATGGGGGGGGGGCGGAAGATACGCAGTATTTT.

This CDR3 is CASSQDVGIVGAKNIQYF. The CDR3 DNA reads TGTGCCAGCAGCCAAGATGTCGGAATAGTAGGGGCCAAAAACATTCAGTACTTC. V usage is TRBV14 and J usage is TRBJ2-4; no reliable D call. Trimming left V 0 bases short and J 1 base short, with 16 bases between. Germline V CDR1 and CDR2: SGHDN, FVKESK. This CDR3 is built from 18 residues.

This chain connects TRBV14 to TRBJ1-1; D is unclear. The V and J ends lost 0 bases and 4 bases respectively, with 12 bases between them. The CDR3 is 15 residues long. Germline loops: CDR1 SGHDN, CDR2 FVKESK. The CDR3 protein is CASSQEVGVPTEAFF. The CDR3 DNA reads as TGTGCCAGCAGCCAAGAGGTCGGGGTTCCCACTGAAGCTTTCTTT.

The chain joins TRBV29-1 to TRBJ2-7; D may match TRBD1 or TRBD2 (5 bases each). The better agreement between TRBJ2-5 and the DNA end casts doubt on the J call. The CDR3 runs to 14 residues. The germline CDR1 and CDR2 sequences are SQVTM and ANQGSEA. The CDR3 loop is CSVRRDAGTETQYF. For the CDR3, the DNA is TGCAGCGTTCGCCGGGACGCCGGAACAGAGACCCAGTACTTC.

The V and J genes are TRBV4-1 and TRBJ2-5; D possibly corresponds to TRBD1 (6 bases). The DNA end is a closer match to TRBJ2-7, so the J assignment may be wrong. The CDR3 consists of 16 residues. CDR1 is MGHRA and CDR2 is YSYEKL in the germline V gene. CDR3 region: CASSPSAGTPNYEQYF. Here the CDR3 DNA reads TGCGCCAGCAGCCCCTCAGCCGGGACACCAAACTACGAGCAGTACTTC.

On this clonotype itself: One base away lies a much larger clone, so this may be a sequencing read error. The chain joins TRBV4-1 to TRBJ2-5; 9 bases align to TRBD2. Germline V gene data show CDR1 as MGHRA and CDR2 as YSYEKL. This CDR3 spans 16 amino acids. After removal of 8 bases from V and 0 bases from J, the junction contained 10 bases not matched to a gene. The CDR3 DNA reads TGCGCCAGCGGCCCTCGACTAGCGGAGTACCAAGAGACCCAGTACTTC. This gives the protein CASGPRLAEYQETQYF.

This clonotype was counted many times. The chain uses TRBV7-2 and TRBJ1-2; D is unresolved. The CDR3 covers 15 residues. CDR1 and CDR2 from the germline V gene are SGHTA and FQGNSA. Trimming took off 5 bases at V and 0 bases at J, with 13 bases between the two ends. CDR3 protein: CASSPAWATNYGYTF. The CDR3, as DNA: TGTGCCAGCAGCCCTGCCTGGGCGACTAACTATGGCTACACCTTC. The entire variable domain, with the rest obtained from reference TRBV7-2 and TRBJ1-2, is as follows: GAGVSQSPSNKVTEKGKDVELRCDPISGHTALYWYRQSLGQGLEFLIYFQGNSAPDKSGLPSDRFSAERTGGSVSTLTIQRTQQEDSAVYLCASSPAWATNYGYTFGSGTRLTVV.

This clonotype was seen more than once but under ten times. The rearrangement links TRBV20-1 to TRBJ2-7, with TRBD2 identical over 8 bases. With 2 bases clipped from V and 3 bases from J, the junction kept 6 bases outside the gene matches. Germline values: CDR1 DFQATT, CDR2 SNEGSKA (reference sequence). CDR3 size: 14 residues. CDR3 protein: CSARRAGVFYEQYF. In DNA, the CDR3 is TGCAGTGCTAGACGAGCGGGGGTTTTCTACGAGCAGTACTTC.

Of note for this clonotype: This may be a read error, as it is one base from a much larger clone. The rearrangement uses TRBV12-3 or TRBV12-4 and TRBJ2-1; D call uncertain. V lost 5 bases and J 13 bases, leaving 18 bases between the germline ends. This CDR3 is 13 amino acids long. The CDR3 DNA sequence: TGTGCCAGCAGTGCCCAGCGTCAAGAGACCCAGTTCTTC. Residues: CASSAQRQETQFF.

A few counts support this clonotype. The chain uses TRBV3-1 and TRBJ2-5; D possibly matches TRBD1 or TRBD2 (5 bases each). The CDR3 extends over 14 amino acids. Germline V gene sequence: CDR1 LGHDT, CDR2 YNNKEL (reference sequence). Trimming cost V 4 bases and J 7 bases, with 16 bases left between them. This CDR3 is CASSPGTLIRTQYF. CDR3 DNA sequence: TGTGCCAGCAGCCCAGGGACGCTTATAAGGACCCAGTACTTC.

This sequence joins TRBV4-3 and TRBJ1-4; TRBD1 is a possible D gene (6 bases). Trimming stripped 3 bases from V and 7 bases from J, with 12 bases between. The CDR3 runs 14 residues. Per germline, CDR1 LGHNA and CDR2 YSLEER. CDR3 region: CASSQAYRAEKLFF. The CDR3 bases are TGCGCCAGCAGCCAGGCGTACAGGGCTGAAAAACTGTTTTTT.

The chain joins TRBV7-2 to TRBJ2-3; D is possibly TRBD2 (6 bases). CDR1 and CDR2 from the germline V gene are SGHTA and FQGNSA. Between the trimmed V and J ends, which lost 7 bases and 0 bases, there was a span of 23 bases. This CDR3 is built from 18 residues. Here the CDR3 reads CASTQEASERSSTDTQYF. The CDR3 nucleotides are TGTGCCAGCACCCAGGAGGCTAGCGAGCGATCTAGCACAGATACGCAGTATTTT.